This T cell receptor (beta chain) was found in a study of shared clonotypes between healthy human individuals. Germline CDR1 reads MNHNS; CDR2 reads SASEGT. The CDR3 is made up of 15 amino acids. V lost 6 bases, J lost 1 base, and 15 bases lay in between. Assay: immunoSEQ multiplex PCR; the TCRdb copy retains only in-frame clones and omits some. The profile shows about 2.4 million clones, 90% to 95% of them singletons. Findings of the study overall: Among the subsets, naive ones generally showed larger estimated richness than memory ones.

Comment on this clone: Antigen: not known.

The sequenced sample consisted of naive CD4+ T cells from PBMCs. Subset specified: CD45RA+ positively selected. The receptor was isolated from a man between 18 and 35 years old in good health. Some clones in this sample may be carry-over from other donors' samples. The V and J genes are TRBV6-1 and TRBJ1-2; maybe TRBD1 (5 bases). The CDR3 bases are TGTGCCAGCAGCCTGACTGCGGGGGGTAACTATGGCTACACCTTC. Translated, it gives CASSLTAGGNYGYTF.